A single sample gave rise to the 10 T cell receptor beta chains below, sequenced in a study of blood T cell repertoires in COVID-19 (TCRdb year 2020). The library relied on the immunoSEQ multiplex PCR assay. TCRdb retrieved this table from immuneACCESS and kept in-frame rearrangements only. Not all clones are present; in checked studies, unresolved V genes account for under half, and no reason is known for the remainder. In this sample the table shows 90,000 to 150,000 clones, about 74% of which occur a single time. Clones ranked in the top ten supply approximately 5.6% of the sample. Material: peripheral blood. The receptors were sampled from a man aged 65 to 79 with acute or convalescent COVID-19.

The rearrangement joins TRBV2 to TRBJ2-3; TRBD1 matches at 8 bases. Trimming cost V 2 bases and J 3 bases; bases outside gene matches: 7. The CDR3 runs 16 residues. Germline CDR1 is SNHLY and CDR2 is FYNNEI. The CDR3 DNA is TGTGCCAGCAGTGAAATGGACAGGGCGGGAACAGATACGCAGTATTTT. Translated, it gives CASSEMDRAGTDTQYF. The whole variable domain, filled in from reference TRBV2 and TRBJ2-3, reads EPEVTQTPSHQVTQMGQEVILRCVPISNHLYFYWYRQILGQKVEFLVSFYNNEISEKSEIFDDQFSVERPDGSNFTLKIRSTKLEDSAMYFCASSEMDRAGTDTQYFGPGTRLTVL.

The chain recombines TRBV3-1 (or the pseudogene TRBV3-2) with TRBJ2-4, with a weak D call TRBD2 (5 bases). The CDR3 totals 15 residues. V dropped 1 base and J dropped 6 bases, with 13 bases sitting between them. Per germline, CDR1 LGHDT and CDR2 YNNKEL (reference sequence). CDR3 region: CASSQGPGLGNIQYF. CDR3 nucleotides: TGTGCCAGCAGCCAAGGCCCCGGACTGGGAAACATTCAGTACTTC.

This chain connects TRBV11-3 to TRBJ1-6; D uncertain. V lost 2 bases to trimming and J lost 7 bases, with 9 bases between them. Germline V CDR1 and CDR2: SGHNT, YENEEA. The CDR3 has 14 amino acids. In DNA, the CDR3 is TGTGCCAGCAGCTTATCTACCGCCAATTCACCCCTCCACTTT. Residues: CASSLSTANSPLHF.

V is TRBV7-9 and J is TRBJ2-7; 7 bases line up with TRBD1. The CDR3 is 18 amino acids. Germline V gene sequence: CDR1 SEHNR, CDR2 FQNEAQ (reference sequence). V gave up 1 base and J gave up 4 bases; unmatched junction bases: 16. CDR3 DNA: TGTGCCAGCAGCTTAGTAAGGAAGGGGGCCCTCCCGGCTTACGAGCAGTACTTC. Translating gives CASSLVRKGALPAYEQYF.

The V and J genes are TRBV7-9 and TRBJ2-1, with a tentative D call TRBD2 (7 bases). This CDR3 region has 12 residues. V was pared by 7 bases and J by 15 bases, with 19 bases between. Germline CDR1 SEHNR, CDR2 FQNEAQ (reference sequence). CDR3 residues: CASIPEAGEGFF. DNA for the CDR3: TGTGCCAGCATCCCCGAGGCAGGGGAGGGGTTCTTC.

This sequence joins TRBV29-1 and TRBJ2-5; 8 nucleotides match TRBD2. This CDR3 is built from 15 residues. V shed 4 bases and J 2 bases; nucleotides not matched to a gene: 9. Germline lookup yields CDR1 SQVTM and CDR2 ANQGSEA. CDR3 DNA: TGCAGCGTTGTTCTAGCGGGTCACACTCAAGAGACCCAGTACTTC. It is translated as CSVVLAGHTQETQYF.

This chain uses TRBV15 with TRBJ2-1; 9 nucleotides align to TRBD2. Germline V gene data show CDR1 as LNHNV and CDR2 as YYDKDF (reference sequence). V shed 9 bases and J 6 bases; nucleotides not matched to a gene: 9. The CDR3 length is 14 residues. The CDR3 region is CATGDLAGLNEQFF. CDR3 bases: TGTGCCACGGGGGATCTAGCGGGACTCAATGAGCAGTTCTTC. Based on the CDR3 plus reference TRBV15 and TRBJ2-1, the full variable domain is DAMVIQNPRYQVTQFGKPVTLSCSQTLNHNVMYWYQQKSSQAPKLLFHYYDKDFNNEADTPDNFQSRRPNTSFCFLDIRSPGLGDTAMYLCATGDLAGLNEQFFGPGTRLTVL.

The J gene is TRBJ2-4, the V gene TRBV5-8, with D unresolved. Germline-derived CDR1 and CDR2 are SGHTS and YDEGEE. The CDR3 is 15 residues long. With 0 bases removed from V and 2 bases from J, the gap between germline ends came to 9 bases. This CDR3 is CASSLETPTKNIQYF. For the CDR3, the DNA is TGTGCCAGCAGCTTGGAGACACCTACCAAAAACATTCAGTACTTC.

This chain connects TRBV6-5 to TRBJ2-1; TRBD2 aligns across 10 bases. This CDR3 spans 16 amino acids. The junction had 9 bases not matched to a gene; V was cut back by 2 bases and J by 8 bases. Per germline, CDR1 MNHEY and CDR2 SVGAGI. The CDR3 loop is CASSYEATSGTDEQFF. The CDR3, as DNA: TGTGCCAGCAGTTACGAGGCAACTAGCGGGACGGATGAGCAGTTCTTC.

This chain connects TRBV2 to TRBJ2-1, with TRBD1 as a possible D gene (6 bases). Trimming left V 6 bases short and J 6 bases short, with 9 bases between. The CDR3 spans 12 residues. Germline V gene sequence: CDR1 SNHLY, CDR2 FYNNEI. CDR3 in amino acids: CASRRDINEQFF. The CDR3 coding sequence is TGTGCCAGCAGGAGGGACATCAATGAGCAGTTCTTC. Full variable domain (outside the CDR3, taken from reference TRBV2 and TRBJ2-1): EPEVTQTPSHQVTQMGQEVILRCVPISNHLYFYWYRQILGQKVEFLVSFYNNEISEKSEIFDDQFSVERPDGSNFTLKIRSTKLEDSAMYFCASRRDINEQFFGPGTRLTVL.